The 18 T cell receptor beta chains in this list originate from one sample, sequenced in a study of control samples from healthy donors and cancer patients. Using immunoSEQ multiplex PCR, the repertoire was profiled, and TCRdb retains in-frame clones only, with some absent. The repertoire holds fewer than 90,000 clones, with around 90% as singletons. The sample comprised PBMCs. These receptors were obtained from a woman aged 60-75 years with head and neck cancer.

V and J are TRBV2 and TRBJ2-4; tentatively, D is TRBD2 (5 bases). The V gene lost 6 bases and the J gene lost 5 bases, with 17 bases spanning the gap. This CDR3 has 15 amino acids. Germline V lookup: CDR1 SNHLY, CDR2 FYNNEI. CDR3 protein: CASRRDLGSENIQYF. CDR3 in DNA: TGTGCCAGCAGACGGGATTTGGGCTCCGAAAACATTCAGTACTTC.

The V gene is TRBV11-2, the J gene TRBJ2-7; TRBD1 matches 9 bases. CDR1 and CDR2 (germline): SGHAT, FQNNGV. V was clipped by 5 bases and J by 2 bases; unmatched bases: 10. The CDR3 consists of 16 residues. The DNA for the CDR3 is TGTGCCAGCAGCCCCACTTCCGGGACAGGGACCTACGAGCAGTACTTC. Its translation: CASSPTSGTGTYEQYF.

The chain links TRBV24-1 to TRBJ2-5, with D tentatively TRBD1 (5 bases). Germline CDR1 and CDR2: KGHDR and SFDVKD. Trimming removed 3 bases at V and 5 bases at J, with 15 bases between. CDR3 size: 15 residues. CDR3 sequence (DNA): TGTGCCACCAGTGATCCAACCGACAGTCGGGAGACCCAGTACTTC. Protein product: CATSDPTDSRETQYF.

CDR3 nucleotide sequence: TGTGCCAGCAGCGCCCAGTCCACAGTGAACACTGAAGCTTTCTTT. It specifies CASSAQSTVNTEAFF. The chain links TRBV5-4 to TRBJ1-1; D call uncertain. The CDR3 length is 15 residues. The germline V and J ends were trimmed by 4 bases and 0 bases, with 13 bases remaining between them. Germline V lookup: CDR1 SGHNT, CDR2 YYREEE (reference sequence).

In this sample, this clone turned up once. The chain is built from TRBV27 and TRBJ2-2; no clear D gene. Trimming removed 5 bases at V and 8 bases at J, with 12 bases between. Germline V gene sequence: CDR1 MNHEY, CDR2 SMNVEV (reference sequence). The CDR3 consists of 13 residues. The CDR3 loop reads CASSVLGVGELFF. Here the CDR3 DNA reads TGTGCCAGCAGTGTCTTAGGAGTAGGGGAGCTGTTTTTT.

The chain uses TRBV10-1 and TRBJ1-2; D may be TRBD1 (6 bases). Trimming shortened V by 6 bases and J by 7 bases, and 15 bases separated the two germline ends. The germline V gene encodes CDR1 WNHNN and CDR2 SYGVQD (reference sequence). The CDR3 loop spans 13 amino acids. The CDR3 region has the DNA TGCGCCAGCAGCCCCACGGGGGGCATTGGCTACACCTTC. Its translation is CASSPTGGIGYTF.

The genes are TRBV30 and TRBJ2-2; D not resolved. The V end was cut by 0 bases, the J end by 0 bases, with 8 bases between. Germline values: CDR1 GTSNPN, CDR2 SVGIG (reference sequence). The CDR3 runs to 15 residues. The chain's CDR3 is CAWSVDLANTGELFF. In DNA form, the CDR3 reads TGTGCCTGGAGTGTCGATCTAGCGAACACCGGGGAGCTGTTTTTT. Full variable domain (outside the CDR3, taken from reference TRBV30 and TRBJ2-2): SQTIHQWPATLVQPVGSPLSLECTVEGTSNPNLYWYRQAAGRGLQLLFYSVGIGQISSEVPQNLSASRPQDRQFILSSKKLLLSDSGFYLCAWSVDLANTGELFFGEGSRLTVL.

The rearrangement uses TRBV18 and TRBJ2-7; tentatively, D is TRBD1 or TRBD2 (7 bases each). CDR3 length: 14 amino acids. Trimming left V 4 bases short and J 5 bases short, with 15 bases between. Looked up from germline, CDR1 is KGHSH and CDR2 is LQKENI. The CDR3 here is CASSLQGGENEQYF. The CDR3 nucleotides are TGTGCCAGCTCACTGCAGGGGGGGGAGAACGAGCAGTACTTC.

The V call is TRBV4-3, the J call TRBJ2-3, with D perhaps TRBD2 (6 bases). The germline V and J ends were trimmed by 3 bases and 3 bases, with 7 bases remaining between them. Germline CDR1 and CDR2: LGHNA and YSLEER. CDR3 length: 13 residues. This chain's CDR3 is CASSQEGTDTQYF. CDR3 in DNA: TGCGCCAGCAGCCAGGAGGGAACAGATACGCAGTATTTT.

V and J are TRBV10-1 and TRBJ2-5; 10 bases are a match to TRBD2. Germline V gene data show CDR1 as WNHNN and CDR2 as SYGVQD (reference sequence). The length of the CDR3 is 14 residues. After removal of 3 bases from V and 2 bases from J, the junction contained 0 bases not matched to a gene. CDR3 nucleotide sequence: TGCGCCAGCAGTGAACTAGCGGGGCAAGAGACCCAGTACTTC. It encodes CASSELAGQETQYF.

The chain couples TRBV7-9 to TRBJ2-3, with 8 bases identical to TRBD2. Germline-derived CDR1 and CDR2 are SEHNR and FQNEAQ (reference sequence). The CDR3 consists of 12 residues. V lost 5 bases to trimming and J lost 10 bases; unmatched junction nucleotides: 5. The CDR3 DNA reads as TGTGCCAGCAGCCCGCCGGGGGGGGCGCAGTATTTT. It yields the protein CASSPPGGAQYF.

The V and J genes are TRBV9 and TRBJ2-4; possibly TRBD1 for D (5 bases). The CDR3 is made up of 13 amino acids. V dropped 3 bases and J dropped 13 bases, with 17 bases sitting between them. CDR1 SGDLS and CDR2 YYNGEE come from the germline V gene. The CDR3 nucleotides are TGTGCCAGCAGCGAGCCCCTGCAGGGTTGGCAGTACTTC. Protein product: CASSEPLQGWQYF.

This chain uses TRBV7-8 with TRBJ2-7, with 9 bases matching TRBD1. V shed 5 bases, J shed 2 bases, and the junction held 10 bases outside the gene matches. The germline V gene has CDR1 SGHVS and CDR2 FQNEAQ. CDR3 size: 16 residues. The CDR3 spells CASSTKPGQGPYEQYF. The CDR3, as DNA: TGTGCCAGCAGCACGAAACCGGGACAGGGACCCTACGAGCAGTACTTC.

This chain links TRBV5-1 with TRBJ2-1, with 7 bases fitting TRBD2. Germline values: CDR1 SGHRS, CDR2 YFSETQ. The CDR3 sequence is 18 residues long. The V and J ends lost 6 bases and 0 bases, in that order; junction bases with no gene match: 15. The CDR3 loop is CASNQGLNILSSYNEQFF. The CDR3, as DNA: TGCGCCAGCAACCAGGGACTAAACATCCTCTCCTCCTACAATGAGCAGTTCTTC.

The chain recombines TRBV18 with TRBJ1-2; D not resolved. The CDR3 covers 13 residues. CDR1 and CDR2 (germline): KGHSH, LQKENI. V lost 2 bases and J lost 6, with 10 bases in between. CDR3 sequence reads: CASSPEGVHGYTF. DNA for the CDR3: TGTGCCAGCTCACCAGAGGGAGTCCATGGCTACACCTTC.

The chain employs TRBV29-1 and TRBJ2-3; no firm D call. CDR3 length equals 14 residues. V was trimmed by 7 bases and J by 1 base, leaving 15 bases between them. CDR1 SQVTM and CDR2 ANQGSEA come from the germline V gene. The DNA for the CDR3 is TGCAGCGCTGGGCGGAGTCTAGGCACAGATACGCAGTATTTT. This sequence encodes CSAGRSLGTDTQYF.

This rearrangement joins TRBV27 to TRBJ2-7; 10 bases are a match to TRBD1. With V trimmed by 3 bases and J by 0 bases, 5 bases remained unmatched. The length of the CDR3 is 16 residues. Germline V gene data show CDR1 as MNHEY and CDR2 as SMNVEV (reference sequence). The CDR3 DNA is TGTGCCAGCAGTTTTAAAGGACAGGGGGTCTCCTACGAGCAGTACTTC. It encodes CASSFKGQGVSYEQYF.

The chain uses TRBV10-2 and TRBJ1-2; 7 bases agree with TRBD1. V gave up 0 bases and J gave up 5 bases; unmatched junction bases: 3. This CDR3 has 14 residues. Germline CDR1 is WSHSY and CDR2 is SAAADI. The CDR3: CASSESRQGYGYTF. CDR3 in DNA: TGCGCCAGCAGTGAGTCAAGACAGGGATATGGCTACACCTTC.